Below, one T cell receptor (beta chain) is given with its context. The antigen remains unidentified. The data stem from a study of T cell responses to AZD1222 COVID-19 vaccine. Produced via immunoSEQ multiplex PCR; TCRdb's table is partial and in-frame only. The sample includes about 37,000 clones, about 86% seen only once; the top ten take approximately 6.8%. General observations from the study: After two AZD1222 doses, spike-specific TCR breadth and depth rose versus day 0.

This receptor was taken from an adult in good health. The sequencing here drew on peripheral blood, taken on day 0 of AZD1222 vaccination.

CDR3 nucleotide sequence: TGTGCCAGCAGTGACTTGTCCAGGGGAACGACCGGGGAGCTGTTTTTT. This codes for CASSDLSRGTTGELFF. This sequence joins TRBV2 and TRBJ2-2, with D possibly TRBD1 on 6 matching bases. Trimming cost V 3 bases and J 5 bases, with 16 bases left between them. The CDR3 loop spans 16 amino acids. Germline V gene sequence: CDR1 SNHLY, CDR2 FYNNEI.